This is a list of T cell receptor beta chains from one sample in a study of shared clonotypes between healthy human individuals. The method was immunoSEQ multiplex PCR; TCRdb's version includes in-frame clones alone and lacks a portion of them. Of a few hundred thousand clones in the sample, roughly 97% are singletons; the top ten hold 0.055% to 0.07%. Sequencing used naive CD4+ T cells sorted from blood. Every receptor here comes from a woman aged 30 to 39 in good health. Both conserved end residues are part of each CDR3. The D gene is left open where the match is weak. The size entry is marked missing in some rows and otherwise reads once, few, many or a size class.

V gene	J gene	D gene	clone size	CDR3 protein	CDR3 DNA
TRBV30	TRBJ2-2	TRBD2	-	CAWSVNAGANTGELFF	TGTGCCTGGAGTGTAAATGCGGGAGCGAACACCGGGGAGCTGTTTTTT
TRBV2	TRBJ1-1	-	once	CASSEWGAGNTEAFF	TGTGCCAGCAGTGAATGGGGGGCGGGGAACACTGAAGCTTTCTTT
TRBV7-9	TRBJ1-2	-	-	CASSLSGDIHGYTF	TGTGCCAGCAGCTTATCTGGGGACATTCATGGCTACACCTTC
TRBV6-1	TRBJ2-5	TRBD2	-	CASVDSGRGQETQYF	TGTGCCAGCGTCGACTCCGGGAGGGGGCAAGAGACCCAGTACTTC
TRBV5-1	TRBJ2-7	TRBD2	-	CASSLFSGILDEQYF	TGCGCCAGCAGCTTGTTTAGCGGGATTTTGGACGAGCAGTACTTC
TRBV6-4	TRBJ2-1	TRBD2	-	CASSDRAGSVAYNEQFF	TGTGCCAGCAGTGACCGAGCGGGATCGGTCGCCTACAATGAGCAGTTCTTC
TRBV10-3	TRBJ2-5	-	-	CAISTPEQETQYF	TGTGCCATCAGTACCCCGGAACAAGAGACCCAGTACTTC
TRBV21-1	TRBJ1-3	-	-	CASSKRHSGNTIYF	TGTGCCAGCAGCAAACGGCACTCTGGAAACACCATATATTTT
TRBV27	TRBJ2-7	TRBD2	-	CASSLLGTSGAYEQYF	TGTGCCAGCAGTTTATTAGGGACTAGCGGAGCCTACGAGCAGTACTTC
TRBV5-1	TRBJ2-2	-	-	CASSLAANTGELFF	TGCGCCAGCAGTCTGGCGGCGAACACCGGGGAGCTGTTTTTT
TRBV7-8	TRBJ2-1	TRBD2	-	CASSLAGGSGRAAGGNEQFF	TGTGCCAGCAGCTTAGCTGGTGGTAGCGGGAGGGCCGCTGGGGGCAATGAGCAGTTCTTC
TRBV21-1	TRBJ1-5	-	-	CASSKADPVMPQHF	TGTGCCAGCAGCAAAGCGGACCCCGTGATGCCCCAGCATTTT
TRBV28	TRBJ2-7	-	-	CASIEGTFEQYF	TGTGCCAGCATTGAAGGGACCTTCGAGCAGTACTTC
TRBV5-1	TRBJ2-7	-	-	CASSLEGSYEQYF	TGCGCCAGCAGCCTGGAGGGCTCCTACGAGCAGTACTTC
TRBV14	TRBJ2-1	TRBD2	-	CASSRLAGYYNEQFF	TGTGCCAGCAGCCGACTAGCGGGATACTACAATGAGCAGTTCTTC
TRBV5-8	TRBJ1-1	-	few	CASSLRLYMGTEAFF	TGTGCCAGCAGCTTAAGACTGTATATGGGAACTGAAGCTTTCTTT
TRBV2	TRBJ2-3	-	-	CASSDLGHVTDTQYF	TGTGCCAGCAGTGATCTAGGCCACGTCACAGATACGCAGTATTTT
TRBV28	TRBJ2-3	-	-	CASSLAVTSTDTQYF	TGTGCCAGCAGTTTGGCCGTTACTAGCACAGATACGCAGTATTTT
TRBV28	TRBJ2-3	TRBD2	-	CASSKAGGTTDTQYF	TGTGCCAGCAGTAAAGCGGGAGGGACCACAGATACGCAGTATTTT
TRBV6-5	TRBJ1-2	TRBD1	-	CASSYSPGGPNYGYTF	TGTGCCAGCAGTTACTCCCCAGGGGGACCTAACTATGGCTACACCTTC
TRBV19	TRBJ1-5	-	-	CASRLRVSNQPQHF	TGTGCCAGTAGGTTGCGGGTTAGCAATCAGCCCCAGCATTTT
TRBV2	TRBJ2-7	TRBD2	-	CASSAGLVGEQYF	TGTGCCAGCAGTGCAGGACTAGTAGGCGAGCAGTACTTC
TRBV18	TRBJ2-1	TRBD2	-	CASSGQAGINYNEQFF	TGTGCCAGCTCCGGCCAAGCGGGAATTAACTACAATGAGCAGTTCTTC
TRBV27	TRBJ2-1	TRBD2	-	CASSLSWASGRVGNEQFF	TGTGCCAGCAGTTTATCGTGGGCTAGCGGGAGGGTAGGCAATGAGCAGTTCTTC
TRBV28	TRBJ2-7	TRBD2	-	CASSLFPASGPPGEQYF	TGTGCCAGCAGTTTATTCCCAGCTAGCGGGCCCCCGGGTGAGCAGTACTTC
TRBV2	TRBJ1-1	-	-	CASRKTFMNTEAFF	TGTGCCAGCAGAAAGACATTCATGAACACTGAAGCTTTCTTT
TRBV6-5	TRBJ2-1	-	once	CASSYSDWGEQFF	TGTGCCAGCAGTTACTCCGATTGGGGGGAGCAGTTCTTC
TRBV6-5	TRBJ2-7	TRBD1	few	CASSDRVVGEQYF	TGTGCCAGCTCGGACAGGGTAGTAGGCGAGCAGTACTTC
TRBV9	TRBJ1-2	-	-	CASSVDRGVKGQTKGYTF	TGTGCCAGCAGCGTAGATCGGGGGGTGAAGGGCCAAACTAAAGGCTACACCTTC
TRBV19	TRBJ2-1	-	-	CASSIEEVAESWNEQFF	TGTGCCAGTAGTATAGAGGAGGTAGCGGAGAGTTGGAATGAGCAGTTCTTC
TRBV28	TRBJ2-1	TRBD2	-	CASSSPPGGGSSYNEQFF	TGTGCCAGCAGCTCCCCTCCAGGCGGGGGGAGCTCCTACAATGAGCAGTTCTTC
TRBV27	TRBJ2-1	-	-	CASTQFGSSYNEQFF	TGTGCCAGCACCCAGTTCGGGAGCTCCTACAATGAGCAGTTCTTC
TRBV4-1	TRBJ2-3	-	-	CASSQDRGSTDTQYF	TGCGCCAGCAGCCAAGATAGGGGGAGCACAGATACGCAGTATTTT
TRBV7-8	TRBJ1-1	-	-	CASKVGDDWLNTEAFF	TGTGCCAGCAAGGTTGGGGACGACTGGCTTAACACTGAAGCTTTCTTT
TRBV27	TRBJ2-6	-	-	CASSPGPRLREVLTF	TGTGCCAGCAGTCCCGGGCCACGCCTGAGGGAAGTCCTGACTTTC
TRBV28	TRBJ2-5	-	-	CASSFPSGPVRRSQETQYF	TGTGCCAGCAGTTTCCCCTCTGGGCCCGTAAGGCGGTCCCAAGAGACCCAGTACTTC
TRBV28	TRBJ2-3	TRBD1	-	CASSSRRQGRVTDTQYF	TGTGCCAGCAGTTCCCGACGACAGGGGCGTGTCACAGATACGCAGTATTTT
TRBV5-1	TRBJ2-7	-	-	CASSFFGLNYEQYF	TGCGCCAGCAGCTTTTTTGGACTGAACTACGAGCAGTACTTC
TRBV5-4	TRBJ2-3	-	-	CASRYPGGTDTQYF	TGTGCCAGCAGATACCCGGGGGGCACAGATACGCAGTATTTT
TRBV5-1	TRBJ2-2	-	-	CASSLGGFNTGELFF	TGCGCCAGCAGCTTGGGAGGCTTCAACACCGGGGAGCTGTTTTTT
TRBV28	TRBJ2-5	TRBD2	-	CASSSSPLAGARETQYF	TGTGCCAGCAGTTCCTCCCCTCTAGCGGGAGCGAGGGAGACCCAGTACTTC
TRBV5-1	TRBJ2-5	-	-	CASSQSGETQYF	TGCGCCAGCAGTCAAAGCGGCGAGACCCAGTACTTC
TRBV6-5	TRBJ1-2	TRBD1	-	CASRPDRAHYGYTF	TGTGCCAGCAGACCTGACAGGGCTCACTATGGCTACACCTTC
TRBV2	TRBJ2-3	TRBD2	-	CASSEEVAGASTDTQYF	TGTGCCAGCAGTGAAGAGGTAGCGGGCGCTAGCACAGATACGCAGTATTTT
TRBV7-8	TRBJ2-2	TRBD2	-	CASNFREKTSGTTGELFF	TGTGCCAGCAACTTCAGGGAGAAAACTAGCGGGACCACCGGGGAGCTGTTTTTT
TRBV28	TRBJ2-3	-	-	CASSKSGTDTQYF	TGTGCCAGCAGTAAATCAGGGACAGATACGCAGTATTTT
TRBV6-5	TRBJ1-3	-	-	CASSYRVGNTIYF	TGTGCCAGCAGCTACAGGGTTGGAAACACCATATATTTT
TRBV28	TRBJ2-7	-	once	CASSMPGRISYEQYF	TGTGCCAGCAGCATGCCGGGACGGATCTCCTACGAGCAGTACTTC
TRBV9	TRBJ2-5	-	-	CASSVANGRRETQYF	TGTGCCAGCAGCGTAGCCAACGGGAGACGGGAGACCCAGTACTTC
TRBV5-1	TRBJ2-7	TRBD1	once	CASSRDRGRSEQYF	TGCGCCAGCAGCAGGGACAGGGGGCGCTCCGAGCAGTACTTC
TRBV28	TRBJ2-5	-	-	CASTKGSGETQYF	TGTGCCAGCACCAAGGGGAGCGGGGAGACCCAGTACTTC
TRBV11-2	TRBJ1-2	-	-	CASSPPFDRRHGYTF	TGTGCCAGCAGCCCCCCCTTCGACAGGCGTCATGGCTACACCTTC